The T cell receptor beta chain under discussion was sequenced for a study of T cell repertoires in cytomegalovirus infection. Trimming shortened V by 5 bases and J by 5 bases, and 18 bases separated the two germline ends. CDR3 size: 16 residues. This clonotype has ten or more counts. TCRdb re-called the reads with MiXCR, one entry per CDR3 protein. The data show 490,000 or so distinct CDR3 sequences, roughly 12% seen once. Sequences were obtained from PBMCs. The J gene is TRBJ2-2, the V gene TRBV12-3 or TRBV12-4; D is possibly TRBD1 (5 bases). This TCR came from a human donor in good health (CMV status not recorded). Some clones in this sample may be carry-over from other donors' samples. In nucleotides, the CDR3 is TGTGCCAGCAGTACCAGAACAGGCATCGAGACCGGGGAGCTGTTTTTT. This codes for CASSTRTGIETGELFF.